The 10 T cell receptor beta chains reported below all come from one sample, sequenced in a study of response to subunit inactivated influenza vaccine. TCRdb reprocessed the RT-PCR reads with MiXCR, giving one entry per CDR3 protein. The profile covers roughly 500,000 distinct CDR3 sequences, with around 25% appearing a single time and approximately 2% taken by the ten largest. The starting material was CD4+ T cells sorted from PBMCs, obtained 4 to 6 days after vaccination. Receptors were obtained from a man aged 50 to 60 who received an inactivated influenza vaccine.

Ten or more counts support this clonotype. The chain carries TRBV7-2 and TRBJ2-1, with 14 bases that match TRBD2. The CDR3 runs to 17 residues. The V gene's germline CDR1 is SGHTA and CDR2 FQGNSA. The V segment lost 4 bases and the J segment 7 bases; nucleotides outside the gene matches: 9. CDR3 nucleotide sequence: TGTGCCAGCAGCTCCCGACTAGCGGGAGGGCTAGGTAATGAGCAGTTCTTC. It codes for CASSSRLAGGLGNEQFF.

The gene calls are TRBV5-1 and TRBJ2-5; D may be TRBD2 (5 bases). V was cut by 6 bases and J by 1 base, with 19 bases left in between. Germline values: CDR1 SGHRS, CDR2 YFSETQ. The CDR3 extends over 16 amino acids. CDR3 amino acids: CASTTPQGSGQETQYF. CDR3 coding DNA: TGCGCCAGCACCACCCCCCAAGGAAGCGGCCAAGAGACCCAGTACTTC.

The CDR3 nucleotides are TGCAGTGCTAGAGAACCCCAGACAGCCCGATATGGCTACACCTTC. It codes for CSAREPQTARYGYTF. The chain has TRBV20-1 and TRBJ1-2, with D possibly matching TRBD1 (5 bases). Germline values: CDR1 DFQATT, CDR2 SNEGSKA (reference sequence). This CDR3 region has 15 residues. Trimming pared 0 bases from V and 5 bases from J, leaving 16 bases between.

The V and J genes are TRBV9 and TRBJ2-5; TRBD1 is a possible D gene (6 bases). This CDR3 region has 15 residues. The germline gives CDR1 SGDLS, CDR2 YYNGEE. Deletions cut 6 bases from V and 2 bases from J, with 17 bases between. CDR3 sequence: CASTPVGDNQETQYF. The CDR3 region has the DNA TGTGCCAGCACCCCAGTTGGGGACAATCAAGAGACCCAGTACTTC.

The chain is built from TRBV28 and TRBJ2-3; a weak D match, TRBD1 (6 bases). This CDR3 has 15 amino acids. V was pared by 5 bases and J by 6 bases, with 18 bases between. In germline, CDR1 is MDHEN, CDR2 SYDVKM. In DNA form, the CDR3 reads TGTGCCAGCAGTCAGCGGAACAGGGATGGTGATACGCAGTATTTT. Its protein is CASSQRNRDGDTQYF.

In this sample, this clonotype turned up a few times. The V and J genes are TRBV7-2 and TRBJ2-3; TRBD2 might be the D (5 bases). Germline values: CDR1 SGHTA, CDR2 FQGNSA. Trimming cost V 4 bases and J 9 bases, with 17 bases left between them. The CDR3 has 14 amino acids. Here the CDR3 reads CASSSGRTGITQYF. CDR3 bases: TGTGCCAGCAGCTCAGGCCGGACTGGGATCACGCAGTATTTT.

This clonotype occurred a few times. The CDR3 region has the DNA TGCAGCGCCCCCCGGATGGGACCATCCTACAATGAGCAGTTCTTC. This sequence encodes CSAPRMGPSYNEQFF. The chain links TRBV29-1 to TRBJ2-1; D possibly uses TRBD1 or TRBD2 (5 bases each). The CDR3 contains 15 residues. V gave up 7 bases and J gave up 1 base, with 17 bases separating them. Per the germline V gene, CDR1 is SQVTM and CDR2 is ANQGSEA.

This rearrangement joins TRBV10-3 to TRBJ1-1, with 8 nucleotides matching TRBD1. This CDR3 has 17 residues. The junction had 11 bases not matched to a gene; V was cut back by 5 bases and J by 0 bases. From germline, CDR1 is ENHRY and CDR2 SYGVKD. CDR3: CAISRGATGGMNTEAFF. CDR3 nucleotides: TGTGCCATCAGTCGGGGGGCTACAGGGGGTATGAACACTGAAGCTTTCTTT.

The rearrangement uses TRBV5-8 and TRBJ2-7, with unresolved D. Trimming shortened V by 0 bases and J by 5 bases, and 15 bases separated the two germline ends. The CDR3 length is 15 residues. Germline V gene lookup returns CDR1 SGHTS and CDR2 YDEGEE. CDR3 DNA: TGTGCCAGCAGCTTGGGGTCCTTCTACTACGACGAGCAGTACTTC. As protein: CASSLGSFYYDEQYF.

The table lists this clonotype with many counts. This chain links TRBV12-3 or TRBV12-4 with TRBJ2-5, with TRBD2 matching over 7 bases. The CDR3 spans 14 residues. The V segment lost 6 bases and the J segment 5 bases; nucleotides outside the gene matches: 9. CDR3 protein: CASRIAGGVETQYF. The CDR3 nucleotides are TGTGCCAGCAGGATAGCGGGCGGGGTGGAGACCCAGTACTTC.